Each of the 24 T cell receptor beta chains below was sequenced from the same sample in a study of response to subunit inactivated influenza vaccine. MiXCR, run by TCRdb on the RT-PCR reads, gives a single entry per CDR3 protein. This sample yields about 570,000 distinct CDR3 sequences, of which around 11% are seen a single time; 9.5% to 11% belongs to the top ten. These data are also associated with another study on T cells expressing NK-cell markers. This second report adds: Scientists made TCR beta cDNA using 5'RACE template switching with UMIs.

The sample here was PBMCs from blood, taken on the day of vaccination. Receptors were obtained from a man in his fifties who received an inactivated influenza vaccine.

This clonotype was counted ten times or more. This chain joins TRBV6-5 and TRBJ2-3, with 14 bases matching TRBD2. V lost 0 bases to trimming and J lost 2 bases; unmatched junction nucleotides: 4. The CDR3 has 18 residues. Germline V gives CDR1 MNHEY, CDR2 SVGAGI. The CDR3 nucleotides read TGTGCCAGCAGTTACTCAGGACTAGCGGGGGGCTACACAGATACGCAGTATTTT. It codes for CASSYSGLAGGYTDTQYF.

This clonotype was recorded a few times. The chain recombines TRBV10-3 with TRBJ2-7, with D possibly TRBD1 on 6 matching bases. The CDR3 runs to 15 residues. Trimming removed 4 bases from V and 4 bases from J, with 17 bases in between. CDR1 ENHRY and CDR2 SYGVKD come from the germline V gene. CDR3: CAISGTAAPSYEQYF. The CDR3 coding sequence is TGTGCCATCAGTGGGACAGCCGCGCCATCATACGAGCAGTACTTC.

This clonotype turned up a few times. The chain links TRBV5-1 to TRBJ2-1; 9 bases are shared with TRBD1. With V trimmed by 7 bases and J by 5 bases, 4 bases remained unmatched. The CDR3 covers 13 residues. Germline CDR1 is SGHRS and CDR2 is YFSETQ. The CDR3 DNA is TGCGCCAGCGGGGGACAGGGTAACAATGAGCAGTTCTTC. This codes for CASGGQGNNEQFF.

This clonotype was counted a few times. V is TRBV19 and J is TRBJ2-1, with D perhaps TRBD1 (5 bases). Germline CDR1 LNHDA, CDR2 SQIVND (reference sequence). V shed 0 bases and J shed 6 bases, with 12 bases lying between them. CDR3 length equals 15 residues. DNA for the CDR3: TGTGCCAGTAGTATAGATTACCAGGGTGGCAATGAGCAGTTCTTC. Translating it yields CASSIDYQGGNEQFF.

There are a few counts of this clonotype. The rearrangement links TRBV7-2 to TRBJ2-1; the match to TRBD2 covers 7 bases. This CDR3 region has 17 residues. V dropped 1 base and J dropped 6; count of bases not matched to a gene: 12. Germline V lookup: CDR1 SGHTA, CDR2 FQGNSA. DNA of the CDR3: TGTGCCAGCAGCTTAGGACCCGGGACTAAGAGAGGCAATGAGCAGTTCTTC. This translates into CASSLGPGTKRGNEQFF.

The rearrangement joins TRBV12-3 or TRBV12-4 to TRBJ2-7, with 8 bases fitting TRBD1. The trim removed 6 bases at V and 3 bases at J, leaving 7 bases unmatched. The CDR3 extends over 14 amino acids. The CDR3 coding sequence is TGTGCCAGCAGCGACCAGGGGGCTCTCTACGAGCAGTACTTC. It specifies CASSDQGALYEQYF.

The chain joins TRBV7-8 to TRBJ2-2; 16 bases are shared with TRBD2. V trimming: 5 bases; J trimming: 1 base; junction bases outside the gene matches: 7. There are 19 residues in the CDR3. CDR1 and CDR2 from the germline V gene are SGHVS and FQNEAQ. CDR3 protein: CASSIGTSGRGVNTGELFF. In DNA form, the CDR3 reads TGTGCCAGCAGCATCGGGACTAGCGGGAGGGGAGTGAACACCGGGGAGCTGTTTTTT.

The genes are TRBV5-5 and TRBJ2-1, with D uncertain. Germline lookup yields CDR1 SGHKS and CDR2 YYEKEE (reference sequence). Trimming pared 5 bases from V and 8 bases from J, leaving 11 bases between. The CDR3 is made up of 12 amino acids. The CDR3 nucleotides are TGTGCCAGCAGTTCTAACGGGTATGAGCAGTTCTTC. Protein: CASSSNGYEQFF.

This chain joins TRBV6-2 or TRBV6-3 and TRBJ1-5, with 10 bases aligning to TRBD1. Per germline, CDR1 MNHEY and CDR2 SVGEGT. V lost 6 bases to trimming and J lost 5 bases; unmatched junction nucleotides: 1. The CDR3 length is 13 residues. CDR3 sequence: CASRDRGYQPQHF. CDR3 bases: TGTGCCAGCAGGGACAGGGGGTATCAGCCCCAGCATTTT.

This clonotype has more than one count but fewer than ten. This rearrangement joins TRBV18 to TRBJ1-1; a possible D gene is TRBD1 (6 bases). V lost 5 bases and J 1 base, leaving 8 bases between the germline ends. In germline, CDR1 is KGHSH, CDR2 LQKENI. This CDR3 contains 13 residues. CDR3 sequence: CASSTDRNTEAFF. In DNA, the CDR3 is TGTGCCAGCTCAACGGACAGGAACACTGAAGCTTTCTTT.

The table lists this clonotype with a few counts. Here the CDR3 DNA reads TGCAGTGCTAGGGGCGGGGGGACCCTCGGGGAGCAGTACTTC. It encodes CSARGGGTLGEQYF. The gene calls are TRBV20-1 and TRBJ2-7; 8 bases are a match to TRBD2. Unmatched junction bases numbered 11, after V lost 3 bases and J lost 7 bases. The CDR3 has 14 residues. The germline V gene encodes CDR1 DFQATT and CDR2 SNEGSKA (reference sequence).

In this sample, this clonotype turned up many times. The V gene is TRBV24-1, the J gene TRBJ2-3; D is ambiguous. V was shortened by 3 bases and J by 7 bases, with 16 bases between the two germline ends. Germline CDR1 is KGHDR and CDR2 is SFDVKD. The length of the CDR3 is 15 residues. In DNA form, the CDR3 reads TGTGCCACCAGTGATGCAGAAGGACCTACTAATACGCAGTATTTT. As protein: CATSDAEGPTNTQYF.

The CDR3 sequence: CASRDGGTLSYEQYF. The CDR3 DNA reads as TGCGCCAGCAGAGATGGCGGTACTCTCTCCTACGAGCAGTACTTC. This chain connects TRBV5-1 to TRBJ2-7; D uncertain. This CDR3 spans 15 amino acids. The ends were cut back, 5 bases at V and 0 bases at J, with 15 bases in the middle. The V gene's germline CDR1 is SGHRS and CDR2 YFSETQ.

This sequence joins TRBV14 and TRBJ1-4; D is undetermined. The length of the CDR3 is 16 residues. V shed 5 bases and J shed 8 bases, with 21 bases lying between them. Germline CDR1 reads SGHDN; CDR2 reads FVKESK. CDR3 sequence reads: CASSNWTGLKREKLFF. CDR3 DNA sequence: TGTGCCAGCAGCAATTGGACTGGCCTTAAAAGGGAAAAACTGTTTTTT.

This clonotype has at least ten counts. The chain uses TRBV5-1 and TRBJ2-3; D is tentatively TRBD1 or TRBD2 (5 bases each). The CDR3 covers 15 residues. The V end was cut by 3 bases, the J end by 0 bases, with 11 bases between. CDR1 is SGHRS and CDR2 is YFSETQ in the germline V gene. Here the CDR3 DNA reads TGCGCCAGCAGCTCCGGGACGGATAGCACAGATACGCAGTATTTT. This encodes CASSSGTDSTDTQYF.

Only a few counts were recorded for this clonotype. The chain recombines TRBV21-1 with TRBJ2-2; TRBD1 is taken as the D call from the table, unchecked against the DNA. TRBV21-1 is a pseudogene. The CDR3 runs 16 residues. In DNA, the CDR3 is TGTGCCAGCAGCAAAGAGCGGGCCAGGGCAACCGGGGAGCTGTTTTTT. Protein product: CASSKERARATGELFF.

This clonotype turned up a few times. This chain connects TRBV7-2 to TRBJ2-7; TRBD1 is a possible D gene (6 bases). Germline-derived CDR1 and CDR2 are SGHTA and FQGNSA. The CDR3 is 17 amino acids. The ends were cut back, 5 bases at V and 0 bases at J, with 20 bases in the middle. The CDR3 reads CASSPVGTGQSSYEQYF. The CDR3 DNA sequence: TGTGCCAGCAGCCCCGTCGGGACGGGACAAAGCTCCTACGAGCAGTACTTC.

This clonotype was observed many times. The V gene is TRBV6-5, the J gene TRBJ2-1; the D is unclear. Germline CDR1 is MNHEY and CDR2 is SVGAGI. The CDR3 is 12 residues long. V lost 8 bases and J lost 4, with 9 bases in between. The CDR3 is CASLSGYNEQFF. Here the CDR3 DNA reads TGTGCCAGCCTCTCAGGTTACAATGAGCAGTTCTTC.

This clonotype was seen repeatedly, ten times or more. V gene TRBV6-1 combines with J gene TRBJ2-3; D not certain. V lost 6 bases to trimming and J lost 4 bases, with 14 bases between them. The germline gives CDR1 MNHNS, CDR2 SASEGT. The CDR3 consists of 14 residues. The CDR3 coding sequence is TGTGCCAGCAGATCCGGGTCTTGGGCAGATACGCAGTATTTT. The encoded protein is CASRSGSWADTQYF.

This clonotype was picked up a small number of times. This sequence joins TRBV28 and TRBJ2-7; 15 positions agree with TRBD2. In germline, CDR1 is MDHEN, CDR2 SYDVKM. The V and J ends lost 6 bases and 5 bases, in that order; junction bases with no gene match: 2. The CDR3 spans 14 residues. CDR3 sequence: CASRGLAGGHEQYF. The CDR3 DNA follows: TGTGCCAGCAGGGGACTAGCGGGAGGCCACGAGCAGTACTTC. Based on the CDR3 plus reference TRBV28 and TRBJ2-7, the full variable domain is DVKVTQSSRYLVKRTGEKVFLECVQDMDHENMFWYRQDPGLGLRLIYFSYDVKMKEKGDIPEGYSVSREKKERFSLILESASTNQTSMYLCASRGLAGGHEQYFGPGTRLTVT.

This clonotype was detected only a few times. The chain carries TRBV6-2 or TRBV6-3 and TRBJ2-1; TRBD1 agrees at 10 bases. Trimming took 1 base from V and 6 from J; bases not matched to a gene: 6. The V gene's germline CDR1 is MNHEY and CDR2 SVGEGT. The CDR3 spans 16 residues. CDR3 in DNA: TGTGCCAGCAGTTACTTCGGCCGACAGGGGGCCAATGAGCAGTTCTTC. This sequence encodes CASSYFGRQGANEQFF.

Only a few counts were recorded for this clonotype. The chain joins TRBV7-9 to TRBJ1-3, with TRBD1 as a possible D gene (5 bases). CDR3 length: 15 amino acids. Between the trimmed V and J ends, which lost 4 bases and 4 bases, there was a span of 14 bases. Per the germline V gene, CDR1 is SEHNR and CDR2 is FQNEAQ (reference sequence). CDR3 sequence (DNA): TGTGCCAGCAGCTCTTCCGGGACTCAGGGAAACACCATATATTTT. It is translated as CASSSSGTQGNTIYF.

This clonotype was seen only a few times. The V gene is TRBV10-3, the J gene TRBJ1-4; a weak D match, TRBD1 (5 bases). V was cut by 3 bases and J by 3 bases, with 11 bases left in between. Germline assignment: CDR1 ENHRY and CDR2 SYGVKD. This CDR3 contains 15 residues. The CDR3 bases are TGTGCCATCAGTGACCCGGGGACGTCTAATGAAAAACTGTTTTTT. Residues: CAISDPGTSNEKLFF.

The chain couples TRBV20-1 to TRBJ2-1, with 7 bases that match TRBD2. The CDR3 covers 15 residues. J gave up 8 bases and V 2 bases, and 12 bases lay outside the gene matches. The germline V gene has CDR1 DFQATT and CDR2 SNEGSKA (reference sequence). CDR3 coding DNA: TGCAGTGCTAGACAAGGAGGGAGGGCCATCGATGAGCAGTTCTTC. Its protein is CSARQGGRAIDEQFF.